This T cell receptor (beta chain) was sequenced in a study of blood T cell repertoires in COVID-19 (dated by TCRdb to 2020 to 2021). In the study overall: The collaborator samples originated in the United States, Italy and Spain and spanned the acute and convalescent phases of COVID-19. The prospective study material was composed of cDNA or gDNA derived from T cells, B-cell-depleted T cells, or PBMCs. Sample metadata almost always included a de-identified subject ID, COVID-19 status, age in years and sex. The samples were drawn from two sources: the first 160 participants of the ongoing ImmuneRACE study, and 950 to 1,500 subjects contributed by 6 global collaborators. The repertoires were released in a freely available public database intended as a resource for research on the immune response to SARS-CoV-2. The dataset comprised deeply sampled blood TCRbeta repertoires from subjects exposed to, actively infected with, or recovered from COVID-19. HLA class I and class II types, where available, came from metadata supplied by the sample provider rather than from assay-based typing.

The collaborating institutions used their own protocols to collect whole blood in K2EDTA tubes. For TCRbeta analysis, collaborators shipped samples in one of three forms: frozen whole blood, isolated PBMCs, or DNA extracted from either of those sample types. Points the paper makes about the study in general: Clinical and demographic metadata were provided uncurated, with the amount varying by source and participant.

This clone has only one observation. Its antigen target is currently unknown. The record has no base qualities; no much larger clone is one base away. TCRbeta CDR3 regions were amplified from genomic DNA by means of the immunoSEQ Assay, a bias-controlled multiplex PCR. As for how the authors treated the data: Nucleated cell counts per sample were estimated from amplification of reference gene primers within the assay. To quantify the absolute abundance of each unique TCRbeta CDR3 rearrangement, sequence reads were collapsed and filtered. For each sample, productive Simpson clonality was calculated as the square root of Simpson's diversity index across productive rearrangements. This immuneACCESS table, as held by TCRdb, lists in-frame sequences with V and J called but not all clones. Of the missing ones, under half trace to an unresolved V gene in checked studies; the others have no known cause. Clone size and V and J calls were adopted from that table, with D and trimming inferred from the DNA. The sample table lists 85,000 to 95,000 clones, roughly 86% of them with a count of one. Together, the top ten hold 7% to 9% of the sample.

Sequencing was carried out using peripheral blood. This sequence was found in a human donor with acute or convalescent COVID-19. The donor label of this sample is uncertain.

This receptor carries the CDR3 CASSGRTGQGTGYTEAFF. The DNA sequence is TGTGCCAGTAGCGGTCGGACGGGACAGGGGACCGGCTACACTGAAGCTTTCTTT. The sequence joins TRBV19 to TRBJ1-1, with 10 middle bases fitting TRBD1. The cysteine opens and the phenylalanine closes a CDR3 of 18 amino acids. Only the CDR3 DNA stays, 54 bases, in frame from base 1. CDR1 LNHDA and CDR2 SQIVND were looked up in the germline V gene (reference sequence). The germline V end is reduced by 6 bases and the J end by 3 bases; junction bases left unmatched: 16.